Sequencing of this T cell receptor (beta chain) was carried out in a study of shared clonotypes between healthy human individuals. Whole-study context: Two female and three male donors aged 18 to 49 were enrolled. The study, taken as a whole, reports: The study drew on few donors, limiting represented genetic and exposure-history diversity.

On this clone: The antigen remains undetermined.

The naive CD8 population came from CD45RO-negative cells selected for CCR7, without terminally differentiated effector memory CD45RA+ cells. The CDR3 runs to 18 residues. Germline loops: CDR1 SGHRS, CDR2 YFSETQ. J gave up 4 bases and V 6 bases, and 19 bases lay outside the gene matches. On sorted subsets, replicate PCRs used roughly 220 ng DNA, or roughly 30,000 T cell genomes. The table came from immunoSEQ multiplex PCR; TCRdb's copy has only in-frame clones and leaves some out. The sample contains around 600,000 clones, approximately 95% of which appear only once. Sequencing was done on a sample of naive CD8+ T cells sorted from blood. The rearrangement links TRBV5-1 to TRBJ1-1; 9 bases are a match to TRBD1. This receptor was obtained from a woman aged 25 to 45 in good health. CDR3 DNA sequence: TGCGCCAGCAAGGGGGGGACAGGGATCGGATTAGTGGGCACTGAAGCTTTCTTT. This translates into CASKGGTGIGLVGTEAFF.